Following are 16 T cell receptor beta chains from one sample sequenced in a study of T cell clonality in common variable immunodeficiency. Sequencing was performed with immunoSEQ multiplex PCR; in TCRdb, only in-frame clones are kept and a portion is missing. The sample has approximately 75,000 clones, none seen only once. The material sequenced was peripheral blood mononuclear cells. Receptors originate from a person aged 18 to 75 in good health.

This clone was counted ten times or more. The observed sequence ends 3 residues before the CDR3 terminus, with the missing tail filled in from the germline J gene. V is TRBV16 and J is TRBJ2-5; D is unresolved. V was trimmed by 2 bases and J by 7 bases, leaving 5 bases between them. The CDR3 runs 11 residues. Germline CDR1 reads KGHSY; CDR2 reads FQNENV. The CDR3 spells CASSQASTQYF. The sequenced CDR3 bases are TGTGCCAGCAGCCAAGCGTCGACC. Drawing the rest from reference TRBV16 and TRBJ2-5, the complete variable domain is GEEVAQTPKHLVRGEGQKAKLYCAPIKGHSYVFWYQQVLKNEFKFLISFQNENVFDETGMPKERFSAKCLPNSPCSLEIQATKLEDSAVYFCASSQASTQYFGPGTRLLVL.

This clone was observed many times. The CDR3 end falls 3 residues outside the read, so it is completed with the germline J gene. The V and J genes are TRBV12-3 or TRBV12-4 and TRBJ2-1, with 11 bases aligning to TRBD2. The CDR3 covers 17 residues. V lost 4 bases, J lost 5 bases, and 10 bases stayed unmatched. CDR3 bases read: TGTGCCAGCAGTTCACTAACTAGCGGGAGAGCGGACAATGAG. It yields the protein CASSSLTSGRADNE. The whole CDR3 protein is CASSSLTSGRADNEQFF.

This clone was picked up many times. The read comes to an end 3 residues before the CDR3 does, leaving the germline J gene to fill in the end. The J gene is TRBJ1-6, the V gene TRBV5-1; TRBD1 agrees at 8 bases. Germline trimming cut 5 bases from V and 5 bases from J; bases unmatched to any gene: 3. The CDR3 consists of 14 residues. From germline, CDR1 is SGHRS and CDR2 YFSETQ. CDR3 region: CASSRTGNNSPLHF. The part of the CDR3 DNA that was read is TGCGCCAGCAGTAGGACAGGGAATAATTCACCC.

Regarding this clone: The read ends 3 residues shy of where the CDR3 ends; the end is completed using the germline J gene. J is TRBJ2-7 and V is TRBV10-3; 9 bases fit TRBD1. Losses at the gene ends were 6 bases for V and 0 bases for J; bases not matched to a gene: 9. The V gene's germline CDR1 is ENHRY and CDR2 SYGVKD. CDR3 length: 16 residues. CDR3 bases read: TGTGCCATCAGCGCTCCCGGGACAGGGATCTCCTACGAG. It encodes CAISAPGTGISYE. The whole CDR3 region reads CAISAPGTGISYEQYF.

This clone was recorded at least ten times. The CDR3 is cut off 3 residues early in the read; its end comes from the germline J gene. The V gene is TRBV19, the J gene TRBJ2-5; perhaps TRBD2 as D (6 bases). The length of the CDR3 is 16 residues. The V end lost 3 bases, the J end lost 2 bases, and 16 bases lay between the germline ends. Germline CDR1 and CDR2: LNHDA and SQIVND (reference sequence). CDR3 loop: CASSIGSGPPQETQYF. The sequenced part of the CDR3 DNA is TGTGCCAGTAGTATTGGTAGCGGACCACCACAAGAGACC.

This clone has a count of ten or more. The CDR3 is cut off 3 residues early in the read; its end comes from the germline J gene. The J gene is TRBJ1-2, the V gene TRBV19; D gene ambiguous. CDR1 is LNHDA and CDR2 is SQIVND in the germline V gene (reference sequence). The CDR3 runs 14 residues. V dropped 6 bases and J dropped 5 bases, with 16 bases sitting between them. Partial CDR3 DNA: TGTGCCAGTAGCCCGCAGGCTGGAGGGTATGGC. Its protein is CASSPQAGGYG. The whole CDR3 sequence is CASSPQAGGYGYTF.

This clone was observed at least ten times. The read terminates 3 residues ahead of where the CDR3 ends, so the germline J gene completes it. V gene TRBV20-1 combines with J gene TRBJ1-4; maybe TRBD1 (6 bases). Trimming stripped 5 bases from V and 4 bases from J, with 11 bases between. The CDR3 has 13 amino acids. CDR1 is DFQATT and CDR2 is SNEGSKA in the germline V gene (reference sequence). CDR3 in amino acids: CSAEDSHNEKLFF. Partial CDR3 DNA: TGCAGTGCTGAGGACAGCCATAATGAAAAA.

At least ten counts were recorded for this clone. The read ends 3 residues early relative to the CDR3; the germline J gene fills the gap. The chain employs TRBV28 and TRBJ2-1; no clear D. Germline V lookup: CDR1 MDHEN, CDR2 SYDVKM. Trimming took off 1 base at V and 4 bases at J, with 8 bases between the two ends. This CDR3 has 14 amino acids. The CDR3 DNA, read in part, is TGTGCCAGCAGTTTATTAGCTCTTTACAATGAG. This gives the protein CASSLLALYNE. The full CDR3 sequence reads CASSLLALYNEQFF.

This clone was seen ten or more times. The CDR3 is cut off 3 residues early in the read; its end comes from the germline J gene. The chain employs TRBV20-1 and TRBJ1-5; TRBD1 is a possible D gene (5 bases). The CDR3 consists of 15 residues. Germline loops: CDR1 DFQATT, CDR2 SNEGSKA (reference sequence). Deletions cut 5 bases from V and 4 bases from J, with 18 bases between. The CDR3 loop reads CSAAKLREGNQPQHF. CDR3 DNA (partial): TGCAGTGCTGCGAAGTTGAGGGAGGGGAATCAGCCC.

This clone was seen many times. CDR3 in amino acids: CAWSPLAGSTDTQYF. The sequenced part of the CDR3 DNA is TGTGCCTGGAGTCCATTAGCGGGATCCACAGATACG. The chain couples TRBV30 to TRBJ2-3; 8 positions match TRBD2. The read halts 3 residues ahead of the CDR3 end, with the missing end drawn from the germline J gene. Germline assignment: CDR1 GTSNPN and CDR2 SVGIG (reference sequence). Germline trimming cut 2 bases from V and 2 bases from J; bases unmatched to any gene: 6. The CDR3 is 15 amino acids.

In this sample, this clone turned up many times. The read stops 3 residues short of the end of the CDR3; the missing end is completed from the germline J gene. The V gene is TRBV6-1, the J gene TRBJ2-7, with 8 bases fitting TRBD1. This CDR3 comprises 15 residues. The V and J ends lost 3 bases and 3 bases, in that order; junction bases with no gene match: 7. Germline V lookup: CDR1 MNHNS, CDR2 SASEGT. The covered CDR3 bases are TGTGCCAGCAGTGATAGGGACAGGACCCACTACGAG. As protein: CASSDRDRTHYE. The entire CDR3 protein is CASSDRDRTHYEQYF.

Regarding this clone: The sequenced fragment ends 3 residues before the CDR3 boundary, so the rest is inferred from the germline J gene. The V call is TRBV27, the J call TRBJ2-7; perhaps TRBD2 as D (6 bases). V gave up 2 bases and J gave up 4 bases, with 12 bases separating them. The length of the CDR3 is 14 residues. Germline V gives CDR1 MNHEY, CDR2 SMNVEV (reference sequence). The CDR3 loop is CASSLGTRGYEQYF. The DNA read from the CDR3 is TGTGCCAGCAGTTTAGGGACGCGGGGTTACGAG.

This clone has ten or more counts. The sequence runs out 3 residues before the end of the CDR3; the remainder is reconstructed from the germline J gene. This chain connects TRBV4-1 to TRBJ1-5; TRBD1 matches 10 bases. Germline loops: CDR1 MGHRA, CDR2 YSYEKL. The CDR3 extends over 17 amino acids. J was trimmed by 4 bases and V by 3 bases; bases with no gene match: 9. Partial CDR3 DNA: TGCGCCAGCAGCCAGACGGGGACAGGGGAAATAAATCAGCCC. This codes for CASSQTGTGEINQP. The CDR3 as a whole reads CASSQTGTGEINQPQHF.

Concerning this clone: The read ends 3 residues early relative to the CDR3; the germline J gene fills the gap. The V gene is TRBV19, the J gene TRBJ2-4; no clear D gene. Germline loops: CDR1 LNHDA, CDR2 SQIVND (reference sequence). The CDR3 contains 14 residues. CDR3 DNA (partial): TGTGCCAGTAGTATTGAGGCAGCTAACTATGGT. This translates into CASSIEAANYG. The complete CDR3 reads CASSIEAANYGQYF.

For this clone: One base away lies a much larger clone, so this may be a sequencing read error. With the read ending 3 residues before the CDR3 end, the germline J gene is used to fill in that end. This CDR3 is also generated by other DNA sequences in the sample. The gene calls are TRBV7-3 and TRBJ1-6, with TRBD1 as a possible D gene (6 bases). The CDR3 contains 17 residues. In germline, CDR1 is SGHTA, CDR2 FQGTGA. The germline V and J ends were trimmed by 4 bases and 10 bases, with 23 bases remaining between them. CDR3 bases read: TGTGCCAGCAGCTCAAGTCCCGGACAGCTGATTAACTCACCC. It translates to CASSSSPGQLINSP. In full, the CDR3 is CASSSSPGQLINSPLHF.

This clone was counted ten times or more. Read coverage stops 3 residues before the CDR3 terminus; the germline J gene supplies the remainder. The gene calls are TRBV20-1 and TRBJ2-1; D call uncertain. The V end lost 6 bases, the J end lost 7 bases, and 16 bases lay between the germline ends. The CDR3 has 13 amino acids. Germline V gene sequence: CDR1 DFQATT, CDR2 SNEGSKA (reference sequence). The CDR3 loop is CSARYRTTNEQFF. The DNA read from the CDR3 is TGCAGTGCCCGCTACAGAACGACGAATGAG.